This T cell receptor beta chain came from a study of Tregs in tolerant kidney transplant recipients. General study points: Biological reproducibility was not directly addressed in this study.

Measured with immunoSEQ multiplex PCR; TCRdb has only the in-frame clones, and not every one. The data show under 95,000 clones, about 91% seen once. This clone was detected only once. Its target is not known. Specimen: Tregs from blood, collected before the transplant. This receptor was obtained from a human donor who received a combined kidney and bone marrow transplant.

The CDR3 coding sequence is TGTGCCAGCAGCCAACTCAAAGAGAGAGCTTTCTTT. This gives the protein CASSQLKERAFF. V usage is TRBV14 and J usage is TRBJ1-1; D uncertain. V was clipped by 2 bases and J by 10 bases, with 11 bases between them. This CDR3 comprises 12 residues. Per germline, CDR1 SGHDN and CDR2 FVKESK.